The 16 T cell receptor beta chains listed next were all sequenced from one sample in a study of regulatory and conventional T cells in RAG deficiency. Genomic DNA came from blood conventional CD4+ T cells gated CD25-low CD127-high. The protocol was immunoSEQ multiplex PCR, while the TCRdb copy is restricted to in-frame clones and leaves out a portion. Among roughly 30,000 clones listed, more than 90% were seen once. This sample also appeared in a second study, on regulatory T cells. That source notes: Amplification used 52 TRBV primers and 13 TRBJ primers.

Sequences were obtained from CD25- CD4+ T cells sorted from blood. Receptors were obtained from a human donor in good health.

The chain links TRBV6-1 to TRBJ2-7, with D perhaps matching TRBD2 (6 bases). This CDR3 is 15 amino acids long. Per germline, CDR1 MNHNS and CDR2 SASEGT. The V end lost 6 bases, the J end lost 2 bases, and 17 bases lay between the germline ends. Here the CDR3 reads CASSPNPAGPYEQYF. CDR3 DNA sequence: TGTGCCAGCAGCCCGAATCCCGCGGGGCCCTACGAGCAGTACTTC.

V usage is TRBV14 and J usage is TRBJ2-2; possibly TRBD2 for D (5 bases). Trimming took 4 bases from V and 1 from J, leaving 10 bases between them. Germline assignment: CDR1 SGHDN and CDR2 FVKESK. This CDR3 spans 15 amino acids. The CDR3 DNA reads TGTGCCAGCAGCCCCGGGGTCGTGAACACCGGGGAGCTGTTTTTT. It is translated as CASSPGVVNTGELFF.

In this sample, this clone turned up a few times. The CDR3 protein is CASSDGGDSLPKQFF. The CDR3 DNA follows: TGTGCCAGCAGTGATGGAGGGGACAGTTTACCGAAGCAGTTCTTC. V and J are TRBV6-1 and TRBJ2-1; D is possibly TRBD1 (7 bases). Germline CDR1 MNHNS, CDR2 SASEGT. The CDR3 is 15 residues long. The V and J ends lost 3 bases and 11 bases respectively, with 20 bases between them.

This chain joins TRBV19 and TRBJ1-1; D is unclear. V dropped 3 bases and J dropped 1 base, with 9 bases sitting between them. This CDR3 is 14 amino acids long. Looked up from germline, CDR1 is LNHDA and CDR2 is SQIVND (reference sequence). The CDR3 sequence: CASSITSTNTEAFF. In nucleotides, the CDR3 is TGTGCCAGTAGTATTACTTCTACGAACACTGAAGCTTTCTTT.

The chain uses TRBV7-2 and TRBJ2-5; D is perhaps TRBD2 (6 bases). CDR1 and CDR2 from the germline V gene are SGHTA and FQGNSA. V lost 0 bases, J lost 5 bases, and 13 bases lay in between. The CDR3 has 15 amino acids. CDR3 amino acids: CASSLASGSTETQYF. The CDR3 DNA follows: TGTGCCAGCAGCTTAGCGTCCGGGAGTACGGAGACCCAGTACTTC.

The rearrangement uses TRBV5-1 and TRBJ1-1; maybe TRBD1 (6 bases). Per germline, CDR1 SGHRS and CDR2 YFSETQ. The CDR3 is 14 residues long. V was clipped by 2 bases and J by 6 bases, with 14 bases between them. The CDR3 region is CASSFTLQGSEAFF. The CDR3 region has the DNA TGCGCCAGCAGCTTTACATTACAGGGTTCTGAAGCTTTCTTT.

J is TRBJ1-1 and V is TRBV12-5, with TRBD1 matching over 7 bases. The germline V gene has CDR1 LGHNT and CDR2 FRNRAP. With V trimmed by 4 bases and J by 8 bases, 16 bases remained unmatched. The CDR3 has 16 amino acids. CDR3 region: CASGSVAGTGEREAFF. The DNA for the CDR3 is TGTGCTAGTGGTTCGGTTGCGGGTACAGGGGAAAGAGAAGCTTTCTTT.

This clone was seen a single time. The chain recombines TRBV5-1 with TRBJ2-1; 7 bases align to TRBD1. Germline CDR1 SGHRS, CDR2 YFSETQ. V lost 4 bases to trimming and J lost 10 bases; unmatched junction nucleotides: 5. The CDR3 totals 12 residues. As DNA, the CDR3 is TGCGCCAGCAGCAGGGGACAGTTAGAGCAGTTCTTC. Translating it yields CASSRGQLEQFF.

The sample holds one count of this clone. The chain combines TRBV7-3 with TRBJ1-2, with 7 positions matching TRBD1. With V trimmed by 4 bases and J by 2 bases, 1 base remained unmatched. CDR1 is SGHTA, CDR2 FQGTGA, per germline. CDR3 size: 13 residues. For the CDR3, the DNA is TGTGCCAGCAGCTCGGGACAGAACTATGGCTACACCTTC. Encoded protein: CASSSGQNYGYTF.

The J gene is TRBJ2-1, the V gene TRBV11-3, with 7 bases fitting TRBD2. The germline V gene has CDR1 SGHNT and CDR2 YENEEA. The CDR3 covers 14 residues. The V segment lost 3 bases and the J segment 2 bases; nucleotides outside the gene matches: 1. The DNA for the CDR3 is TGTGCCAGCAGCTTCGCGGGGGCCTACAATGAGCAGTTCTTC. It yields the protein CASSFAGAYNEQFF.

This rearrangement joins TRBV11-1 to TRBJ1-1; maybe TRBD1 (5 bases). Germline V gives CDR1 SGHAT, CDR2 FQDESV (reference sequence). There are 13 residues in the CDR3. Deletions cut 1 base from V and 6 bases from J, with 9 bases between. The CDR3 DNA reads as TGTGCCAGCAGCTTAGACAGGTCCCCTGAAGCTTTCTTT. The encoded protein is CASSLDRSPEAFF. The full variable domain, in which reference TRBV11-1 and TRBJ1-1 provide the parts outside the CDR3, is EAEVAQSPRYKITEKSQAVAFWCDPISGHATLYWYRQILGQGPELLVQFQDESVVDDSQLPKDRFSAERLKGVDSTLKIQPAELGDSAMYLCASSLDRSPEAFFGQGTRLTVV.

This clone was recorded only once. The chain has TRBV2 and TRBJ1-2; 7 nucleotides line up with TRBD1. Germline values: CDR1 SNHLY, CDR2 FYNNEI. With 6 bases clipped from V and 4 bases from J, the junction kept 11 bases outside the gene matches. The CDR3 contains 15 residues. In DNA form, the CDR3 reads TGTGCCAGCAGCCCCGGGACAGAAGTATTCTATGGCTACACCTTC. It is translated as CASSPGTEVFYGYTF.

Comments on this clone: A junction end diverges from the germline sequence, so it may reflect a read error. The chain couples TRBV30 to TRBJ2-4; D unclear. This CDR3 is 14 amino acids long. Germline CDR1 reads GTSNPN; CDR2 reads SVGIG (reference sequence). The CDR3 sequence: CARSPEIAKNIQYF. The CDR3 nucleotides read TGTGCCCGGAGTCCGGAGATAGCCAAAAACATTCAGTACTTC.

The chain is built from TRBV2 and TRBJ2-1; weak D call: TRBD1 (8 bases). V was pared by 2 bases and J by 9 bases, with 17 bases between. Germline assignment: CDR1 SNHLY and CDR2 FYNNEI. The CDR3 has 15 amino acids. The CDR3 DNA follows: TGTGCCAGCAGTGAAAGGGGGGGCAGGGGGCCTGAGCAGTTCTTC. Protein sequence: CASSERGGRGPEQFF.

In this sample, this clone turned up once. This chain joins TRBV5-1 and TRBJ2-5; 14 positions agree with TRBD2. V was pared by 4 bases and J by 3 bases, with 5 bases of the junction left unmatched. Germline V CDR1 and CDR2: SGHRS, YFSETQ. The CDR3 contains 16 residues. CDR3 residues: CASSRRTSGGKETQYF. DNA for the CDR3: TGCGCCAGCAGCCGACGGACTAGCGGGGGGAAAGAGACCCAGTACTTC.

V usage is TRBV6-5 and J usage is TRBJ2-3; D is unclear. V was cut by 2 bases and J by 3 bases, with 6 bases left in between. CDR1 is MNHEY and CDR2 is SVGAGI in the germline V gene. This CDR3 region has 13 residues. The CDR3 loop is CASSYDKTDTQYF. The CDR3 nucleotides read TGTGCCAGCAGTTACGACAAAACAGATACGCAGTATTTT.